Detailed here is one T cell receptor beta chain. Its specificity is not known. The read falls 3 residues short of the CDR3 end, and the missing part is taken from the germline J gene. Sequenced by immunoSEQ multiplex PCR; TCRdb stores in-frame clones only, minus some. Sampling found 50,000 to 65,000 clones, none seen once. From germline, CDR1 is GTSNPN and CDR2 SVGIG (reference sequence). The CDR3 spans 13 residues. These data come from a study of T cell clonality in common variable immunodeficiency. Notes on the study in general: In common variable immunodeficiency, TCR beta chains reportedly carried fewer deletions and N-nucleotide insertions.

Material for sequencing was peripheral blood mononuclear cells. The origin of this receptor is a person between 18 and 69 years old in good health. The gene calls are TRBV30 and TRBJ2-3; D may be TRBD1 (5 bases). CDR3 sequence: CAWSQGSNQPQYF. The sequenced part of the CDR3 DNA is TGTGCCTGGTCCCAGGGTAGCAATCAGCCG. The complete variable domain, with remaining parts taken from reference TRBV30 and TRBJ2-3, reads SQTIHQWPATLVQPVGSPLSLECTVEGTSNPNLYWYRQAAGRGLQLLFYSVGIGQISSEVPQNLSASRPQDRQFILSSKKLLLSDSGFYLCAWSQGSNQPQYFGPGTRLTVL.